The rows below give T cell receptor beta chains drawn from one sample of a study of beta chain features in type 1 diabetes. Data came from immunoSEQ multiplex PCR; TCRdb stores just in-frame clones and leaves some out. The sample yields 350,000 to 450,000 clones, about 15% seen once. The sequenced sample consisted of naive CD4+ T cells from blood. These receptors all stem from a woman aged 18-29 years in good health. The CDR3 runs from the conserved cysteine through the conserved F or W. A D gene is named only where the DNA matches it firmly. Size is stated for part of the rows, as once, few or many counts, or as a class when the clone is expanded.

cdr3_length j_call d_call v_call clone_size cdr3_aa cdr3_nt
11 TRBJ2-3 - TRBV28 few CASQGGDTQYF TGTGCCAGCCAGGGGGGAGATACGCAGTATTTT
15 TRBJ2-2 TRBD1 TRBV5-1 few CASSPRTGGTGELFF TGCGCCAGCAGCCCACGGACAGGGGGGACCGGGGAGCTGTTTTTT
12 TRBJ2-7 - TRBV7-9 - CASSSISYEQYF TGTGCCAGCAGTTCTATCTCCTACGAGCAGTACTTC
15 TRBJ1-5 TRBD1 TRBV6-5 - CASSADRGHSQPQHF TGTGCCAGCAGTGCGGACAGGGGGCACAGTCAGCCCCAGCATTTT
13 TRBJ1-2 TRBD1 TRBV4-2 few CASSRDSNYGYTF TGTGCCAGCAGCCGGGACAGTAACTATGGCTACACCTTC
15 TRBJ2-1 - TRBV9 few CASSVVQAPYNEQFF TGTGCCAGCAGCGTAGTCCAGGCGCCCTACAATGAGCAGTTCTTC
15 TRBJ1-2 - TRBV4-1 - CASSHPIRGNYGYTF TGCGCCAGCAGCCACCCTATCCGGGGAAACTATGGCTACACCTTC
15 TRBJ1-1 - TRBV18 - CASSPLGRWDTEAFF TGTGCCAGCTCACCACTGGGGCGCTGGGACACTGAAGCTTTCTTT
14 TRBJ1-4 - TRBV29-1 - CSAAAVSTNEKLFF TGCAGCGCCGCCGCGGTTAGTACTAATGAAAAACTGTTTTTT
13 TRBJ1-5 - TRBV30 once CAWTRGSNQPQHF TGTGCCTGGACCAGGGGAAGCAATCAGCCCCAGCATTTT
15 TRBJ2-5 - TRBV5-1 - CASSLGLQGRETQYF TGCGCCAGCAGCTTGGGATTGCAGGGGAGAGAGACCCAGTACTTC
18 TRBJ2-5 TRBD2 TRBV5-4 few CASSGGGLAGDNQETQYF TGTGCCAGCAGCGGGGGGGGGCTAGCGGGAGATAACCAAGAGACCCAGTACTTC
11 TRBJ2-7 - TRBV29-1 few CSVGEVYEQYF TGCAGCGTTGGGGAGGTCTACGAGCAGTACTTC
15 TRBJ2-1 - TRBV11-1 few CASRQTGLVGNEQFF TGTGCCAGCAGACAAACAGGGTTGGTTGGCAATGAGCAGTTCTTC
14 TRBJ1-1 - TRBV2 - CASRAPLENTEAFF TGTGCCAGCAGAGCCCCCCTCGAGAACACTGAAGCTTTCTTT
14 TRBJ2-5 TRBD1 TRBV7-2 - CASSLGQGLETQYF TGTGCCAGCAGCTTGGGACAGGGGTTGGAGACCCAGTACTTC
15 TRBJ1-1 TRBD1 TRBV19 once CASSFQGARGTEAFF TGTGCCAGTAGTTTCCAGGGGGCGAGAGGGACTGAAGCTTTCTTT
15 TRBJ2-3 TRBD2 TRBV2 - CASRVTSGVADTQYF TGTGCCAGCAGAGTGACTAGCGGTGTGGCAGATACGCAGTATTTT
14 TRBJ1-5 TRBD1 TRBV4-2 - CASSRGQGDQPQHF TGTGCCAGCAGCCGTGGACAGGGAGATCAGCCCCAGCATTTT
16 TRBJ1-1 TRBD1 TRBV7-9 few CASSSRGTGRSTEAFF TGTGCCAGCAGCTCGAGAGGGACAGGGCGATCCACTGAAGCTTTCTTT
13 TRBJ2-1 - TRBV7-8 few CASSLVVRNEQFF TGTGCCAGCAGCTTAGTCGTCAGGAATGAGCAGTTCTTC
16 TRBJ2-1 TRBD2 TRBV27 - CASSPLLAGGPNEQFF TGTGCCAGCAGCCCTCTACTAGCGGGAGGGCCTAATGAGCAGTTCTTC